The 18 T cell receptor beta chains below come from one sample, sequenced in a study of T cell repertoires in ileal Crohn's disease. Described time point: neoterminal ileum biopsy at postoperative endoscopy, about 6 months after surgery. Repertoires were generated with immunoSEQ multiplex PCR, while TCRdb's copy carries only in-frame clones and drops some. The table records approximately 12,000 clones, 60% to 70% of them present only once. Sequencing was performed on ileal tissue. These receptors came from an adult with Crohn's disease.

Only a few counts were recorded for this clone. The rearrangement uses TRBV7-3 and TRBJ2-7; D possibly corresponds to TRBD1 (5 bases). V lost 2 bases to trimming and J lost 6 bases, with 20 bases between them. Germline assignment: CDR1 SGHTA and CDR2 FQGTGA. The CDR3 extends over 16 amino acids. As DNA, the CDR3 is TGTGCCAGCAGCTTAGGCGGACAAGGATCAGTAGGCGAGCAGTACTTC. It codes for CASSLGGQGSVGEQYF.

J is TRBJ2-5 and V is TRBV6-1; D is unclear. This CDR3 contains 14 residues. Trimming pared 2 bases from V and 1 base from J, leaving 8 bases between. Germline assignment: CDR1 MNHNS and CDR2 SASEGT. CDR3 region: CASSETRLQETQYF. The CDR3 region has the DNA TGTGCCAGCAGTGAAACCAGACTCCAAGAGACCCAGTACTTC.

This clone has only a few counts. Here the CDR3 reads CSVGGDSYNEQFF. DNA of the CDR3: TGCAGCGTTGGGGGGGACTCGTACAATGAGCAGTTCTTC. V gene TRBV29-1 combines with J gene TRBJ2-1, with D perhaps matching TRBD2 (6 bases). V lost 4 bases and J 4 bases, leaving 11 bases between the germline ends. The CDR3 sequence is 13 residues long. Per germline, CDR1 SQVTM and CDR2 ANQGSEA.

The V and J genes are TRBV9 and TRBJ1-2; 9 bases line up with TRBD1. This CDR3 is built from 14 residues. V shed 3 bases and J 4 bases; nucleotides not matched to a gene: 4. Germline V CDR1 and CDR2: SGDLS, YYNGEE. The CDR3 spells CASSGQGEGYGYTF. CDR3 bases: TGTGCCAGCAGCGGACAGGGGGAGGGCTATGGCTACACCTTC.

V gene TRBV18 combines with J gene TRBJ1-2, with a tentative D call TRBD1 (6 bases). Germline CDR1 reads KGHSH; CDR2 reads LQKENI. This CDR3 has 14 amino acids. V dropped 2 bases and J dropped 3 bases, with 10 bases sitting between them. CDR3 protein: CASSPNRDHYGYTF. CDR3 DNA: TGTGCCAGCTCACCAAACAGGGATCACTATGGCTACACCTTC.

The rearrangement links TRBV29-1 to TRBJ2-1, with D possibly being TRBD1 (5 bases). Trimming left V 3 bases short and J 8 bases short, with 17 bases between. There are 14 residues in the CDR3. CDR1 is SQVTM and CDR2 is ANQGSEA in the germline V gene. CDR3 amino acids: CSVDLGLGLDEQFF. DNA of the CDR3: TGCAGCGTTGACCTGGGATTGGGGCTCGATGAGCAGTTCTTC.

The V and J genes are TRBV5-1 and TRBJ2-5; 8 bases are a match to TRBD2. The CDR3 is 16 residues long. V was clipped by 4 bases and J by 5 bases; unmatched bases: 13. Germline V gene sequence: CDR1 SGHRS, CDR2 YFSETQ. In nucleotides, the CDR3 is TGCGCCAGCAGCAGGACGAGCGGGGGCCCAGTGGAGACCCAGTACTTC. This translates into CASSRTSGGPVETQYF. Looking up the rest from reference TRBV5-1 and TRBJ2-5 gives the full variable domain: KAGVTQTPRYLIKTRGQQVTLSCSPISGHRSVSWYQQTPGQGLQFLFEYFSETQRNKGNFPGRFSGRQFSNSRSEMNVSTLELGDSALYLCASSRTSGGPVETQYFGPGTRLLVL.

The chain links TRBV6-4 to TRBJ1-1, with D unresolved. The germline gives CDR1 MRHNA, CDR2 SNTAGT. The CDR3 runs to 14 residues. Trimming stripped 8 bases from V and 0 bases from J, with 13 bases between. The CDR3 is CASRDYPMNTEAFF. DNA for the CDR3: TGTGCCAGCCGAGACTATCCCATGAACACTGAAGCTTTCTTT.

The chain links TRBV5-4 to TRBJ2-2; 10 nucleotides line up with TRBD1. Germline trimming cut 8 bases from V and 4 bases from J; bases unmatched to any gene: 11. From germline, CDR1 is SGHNT and CDR2 YYREEE (reference sequence). The CDR3 sequence is 16 residues long. CDR3 DNA: TGTGCCAGATCAATCTCCGGGACAGGGGCCACCGGGGAGCTGTTTTTT. It encodes CARSISGTGATGELFF.

There are a few counts of this clone. The chain combines TRBV6-5 with TRBJ1-2; 7 bases are shared with TRBD1. Germline V lookup: CDR1 MNHEY, CDR2 SVGAGI. This CDR3 has 13 residues. V lost 5 bases, J lost 3 bases, and 3 bases stayed unmatched. The CDR3 region has the DNA TGTGCCAGCAGTCCCCAGGGGGACTATGGCTACACCTTC. This sequence encodes CASSPQGDYGYTF.

V is TRBV5-1 and J is TRBJ2-3, with 14 bases aligning to TRBD2. Trimming removed 6 bases from V and 3 bases from J; junction bases left unmatched: 6. The CDR3 length is 16 residues. Germline V lookup: CDR1 SGHRS, CDR2 YFSETQ. For the CDR3, the DNA is TGCGCCAGCACCACAGGGACTAGCGGGGGTACAGATACGCAGTATTTT. Translated: CASTTGTSGGTDTQYF.

This clone has just a few counts. The chain employs TRBV9 and TRBJ1-3; D is unclear. This CDR3 is 14 amino acids long. Trimming took off 3 bases at V and 2 bases at J, with 9 bases between the two ends. Germline V gene sequence: CDR1 SGDLS, CDR2 YYNGEE. The CDR3: CASSASSTGNTIYF. CDR3 coding DNA: TGTGCCAGCAGCGCATCTAGTACTGGAAACACCATATATTTT.

In this sample, this clone turned up a few times. The junction shows a germline mismatch at one end, possibly a read error. The J gene is TRBJ2-2, the V gene TRBV7-7; perhaps TRBD1 as D (5 bases). CDR1 SSHAT and CDR2 FNYEAQ come from the germline V gene (reference sequence). This CDR3 has 14 amino acids. The CDR3: CASSLGVNTGELFF. The CDR3, as DNA: TGTGCTAGCAGCTTAGGGGTGAACACCGGGGAGCTGTTTTTT.

The sample holds a few counts of this clone. The chain couples TRBV5-6 to TRBJ2-7, with 11 bases lining up with TRBD1. V lost 5 bases, J lost 5 bases, and 3 bases stayed unmatched. Germline V CDR1 and CDR2: SGHDT, YYEEEE. The CDR3 is made up of 13 amino acids. The CDR3 loop reads CASSWTGGDEQYF. Written as DNA, the CDR3 is TGTGCCAGCAGTTGGACAGGGGGCGACGAGCAGTACTTC.

This sequence joins TRBV5-1 and TRBJ2-2; no clear D gene. Germline CDR1 is SGHRS and CDR2 is YFSETQ. Between the trimmed V and J ends, which lost 2 bases and 4 bases, there was a span of 9 bases. The CDR3 covers 14 residues. The CDR3 DNA reads as TGCGCCAGCAGCTTAAGTCTGATCACCGGGGAGCTGTTTTTT. Amino acid sequence: CASSLSLITGELFF.

J is TRBJ1-2 and V is TRBV30; no reliable D call. Deletions cut 0 bases from V and 8 bases from J, with 16 bases between. Germline V gives CDR1 GTSNPN, CDR2 SVGIG (reference sequence). The CDR3 length is 14 residues. CDR3 DNA sequence: TGTGCCTGGAGTGTACAAAGGGTCCTCTCGGGCTACACCTTC. Translation gives CAWSVQRVLSGYTF.

This chain uses TRBV6-5 with TRBJ1-2; D remains ambiguous. Germline values: CDR1 MNHEY, CDR2 SVGAGI. V was shortened by 6 bases and J by 8 bases, with 16 bases between the two germline ends. The CDR3 has 13 amino acids. CDR3 sequence (DNA): TGTGCCAGCAGCGAGAGCCTTACTGGGGGCTACACCTTC. This codes for CASSESLTGGYTF.

This clone was seen a handful of times. The rearrangement links TRBV27 to TRBJ2-1; D possibly matches TRBD1 or TRBD2 (7 bases each). Germline V gives CDR1 MNHEY, CDR2 SMNVEV (reference sequence). The V end was cut by 4 bases, the J end by 1 base, with 14 bases between. This CDR3 has 16 residues. As DNA, the CDR3 is TGTGCCAGCAGTTCCTACAGGGGAGGGTCCTACAATGAGCAGTTCTTC. Translation gives CASSSYRGGSYNEQFF.